The 12 T cell receptor beta chains reported below all come from one sample, sequenced in a study of vaccination and CD4 T cells after COVID-19. The antigens of these receptors remain unknown. Treatment specified: approximately 10-day PBMC culture with coronavirus spike peptide pools or control peptides (ViraFEST assay). Scientists ran DNA taken from cultured CD4+ T cells through the Oncomine TCR Beta short-read assay for sequencing. A single record per CDR3 protein comes from TCRdb applying MiXCR to the PCR reads. The sample comprises 17,000 or so distinct CDR3 sequences, around 40% of which are singletons, and about 7% rests with the top ten. The specimen comprised CD4+ T cells from blood, cultured in vitro, sampled after SARS-CoV-2 vaccination. These receptor sequences come from a human donor who had recovered from COVID-19.

The chain recombines TRBV7-8 with TRBJ1-2; D call uncertain. Germline CDR1 reads SGHVS; CDR2 reads FQNEAQ. Trimming removed 1 base at V and 0 bases at J, with 6 bases between. This CDR3 has 14 residues. CDR3 in amino acids: CASSLEGSNYGYTF. CDR3 in DNA: TGTGCCAGCAGCTTAGAAGGGTCTAACTATGGCTACACCTTC.

The chain couples TRBV5-4 to TRBJ2-3; perhaps TRBD1 as D (5 bases). V was pared by 1 base and J by 0 bases, with 12 bases between. The CDR3 has 16 residues. Germline CDR1 SGHNT, CDR2 YYREEE (reference sequence). In DNA form, the CDR3 reads TGTGCCAGCAGCTTGCTGACAGAGGCGAGCACAGATACGCAGTATTTT. The encoded protein is CASSLLTEASTDTQYF.

In its sample, this clonotype was seen a few times. V and J are TRBV7-3 and TRBJ1-1, with D maybe TRBD1 (5 bases). Germline V lookup: CDR1 SGHTA, CDR2 FQGTGA. Trimming took off 4 bases at V and 7 bases at J, with 13 bases between the two ends. CDR3 length equals 13 residues. The CDR3 bases are TGTGCCAGCAGCTCCGACCGACAGAATGAAGCTTTCTTT. Its protein is CASSSDRQNEAFF.

The chain recombines TRBV28 with TRBJ1-2; D is uncertain. V lost 5 bases and J 4 bases, leaving 14 bases between the germline ends. The CDR3 extends over 14 amino acids. Germline V gives CDR1 MDHEN, CDR2 SYDVKM. The chain's CDR3 is CASSPPGRTYGYTF. The CDR3 DNA is TGTGCCAGCAGTCCCCCGGGGAGGACCTATGGCTACACCTTC.

V gene TRBV6-1 combines with J gene TRBJ2-1; the D call may be TRBD1 or TRBD2 (7 bases each). CDR1 and CDR2 (germline): MNHNS, SASEGT. The CDR3 is 17 amino acids. Trimming cost V 6 bases and J 10 bases, with 28 bases left between them. The CDR3, as DNA: TGTGCCAGCAGCCGCGGGAGCTCTAGCGGAGGGGGCATGGAGCAGTTCTTC. This gives the protein CASSRGSSSGGGMEQFF.

This clonotype has just one count. This chain uses TRBV18 with TRBJ2-2, with D tentatively TRBD1 (5 bases). The V end was cut by 2 bases, the J end by 5 bases, with 12 bases between. The germline CDR1 and CDR2 sequences are KGHSH and LQKENI. The CDR3 loop spans 15 amino acids. In DNA, the CDR3 is TGTGCCAGCTCACCAGGGGCAGGGTTGACCGGGGAGCTGTTTTTT. This codes for CASSPGAGLTGELFF.

By share of the sample, this clonotype is medium-sized. As DNA, the CDR3 is TGTGCCAGCAGTAGAATGTGGGACTTCAGGGAGACCAATGAGCAGTTCTTC. It is translated as CASSRMWDFRETNEQFF. The rearrangement links TRBV28 to TRBJ2-1; a weak D match, TRBD2 (6 bases). There are 17 residues in the CDR3. The germline V and J ends were trimmed by 5 bases and 6 bases, with 23 bases remaining between them. Germline CDR1 reads MDHEN; CDR2 reads SYDVKM. Based on the CDR3 plus reference TRBV28 and TRBJ2-1, the full variable domain is DVKVTQSSRYLVKRTGEKVFLECVQDMDHENMFWYRQDPGLGLRLIYFSYDVKMKEKGDIPEGYSVSREKKERFSLILESASTNQTSMYLCASSRMWDFRETNEQFFGPGTRLTVL.

This chain uses TRBV6-1 with TRBJ1-5; D is ambiguous. CDR3 length equals 13 residues. Germline V gene data show CDR1 as MNHNS and CDR2 as SASEGT. V lost 5 bases, J lost 1 base, and 6 bases lay in between. CDR3 loop: CASSQGSNQPQHF. The CDR3 nucleotides are TGTGCCAGCAGTCAAGGGAGCAATCAGCCCCAGCATTTT.

J is TRBJ1-6 and V is TRBV19; D is ambiguous. The CDR3 has 17 residues. Germline V gene lookup returns CDR1 LNHDA and CDR2 SQIVND (reference sequence). The germline V and J ends were trimmed by 1 base and 3 bases, with 13 bases remaining between them. The CDR3 protein is CASSIGDDKYYNSPLHF. CDR3 nucleotide sequence: TGTGCCAGTAGTATAGGCGACGACAAGTACTATAATTCACCCCTCCACTTT. Full variable domain (missing parts from reference TRBV19 and TRBJ1-6): DGGITQSPKYLFRKEGQNVTLSCEQNLNHDAMYWYRQDPGQGLRLIYYSQIVNDFQKGDIAEGYSVSREKKESFPLTVTSAQKNPTAFYLCASSIGDDKYYNSPLHFGNGTRLTVT.

This clonotype showed up just a few times. The chain links TRBV6-1 to TRBJ2-3, with no clear D. Per the germline V gene, CDR1 is MNHNS and CDR2 is SASEGT. The V end was cut by 4 bases, the J end by 1 base, with 12 bases between. The CDR3 has 15 amino acids. CDR3 protein: CASSGWQRGTDTQYF. The CDR3 DNA sequence: TGTGCCAGCAGTGGTTGGCAGCGCGGCACAGATACGCAGTATTTT.

This clonotype has just a few counts. This rearrangement joins TRBV19 to TRBJ2-7; TRBD2 agrees at 10 bases. The CDR3 totals 14 residues. From germline, CDR1 is LNHDA and CDR2 SQIVND (reference sequence). V trimming: 4 bases; J trimming: 0 bases; junction bases outside the gene matches: 0. Here the CDR3 DNA reads TGTGCCAGTAGTACTAGCGGGAGCTCCTACGAGCAGTACTTC. This translates into CASSTSGSSYEQYF.

This clonotype was picked up a small number of times. This chain links TRBV7-8 with TRBJ1-2; D is unclear. Germline V lookup: CDR1 SGHVS, CDR2 FQNEAQ. V lost 0 bases and J 1 base, leaving 9 bases between the germline ends. The CDR3 contains 15 residues. CDR3 in DNA: TGTGCCAGCAGCTTAGCGGGCAGCGTTAACTATGGCTACACCTTC. Translation: CASSLAGSVNYGYTF.